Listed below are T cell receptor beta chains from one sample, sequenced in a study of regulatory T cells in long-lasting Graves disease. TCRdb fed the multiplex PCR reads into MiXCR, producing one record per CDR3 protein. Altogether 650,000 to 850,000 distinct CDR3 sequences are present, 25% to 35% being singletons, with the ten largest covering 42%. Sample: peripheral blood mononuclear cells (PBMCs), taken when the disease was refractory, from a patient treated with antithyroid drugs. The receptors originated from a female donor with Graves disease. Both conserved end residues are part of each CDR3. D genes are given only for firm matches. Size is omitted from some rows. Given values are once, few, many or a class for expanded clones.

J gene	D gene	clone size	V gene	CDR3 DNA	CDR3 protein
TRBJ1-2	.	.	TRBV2	TGTGCCAGCAGAAAGGTCCTCTATGGCTACACCTTC	CASRKVLYGYTF
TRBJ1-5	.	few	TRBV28	TGTGCCAGCATCGGCGATTACAATCAGCCCCAGCATTTT	CASIGDYNQPQHF
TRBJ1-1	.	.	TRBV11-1	TGTGCCAGCAGCTTACCAGGGGAATATACTGAAGCTTTCTTT	CASSLPGEYTEAFF
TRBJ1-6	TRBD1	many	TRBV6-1	TGTGCCAGCGGACAGGGTTGGGGTTCACCCCTCCACTTT	CASGQGWGSPLHF
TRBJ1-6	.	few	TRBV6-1	TGTGCCAGCGGCAGGACTAATTCACCCCTCCACTTT	CASGRTNSPLHF
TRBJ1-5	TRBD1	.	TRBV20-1	TGCAGTGCGCGGACAGGGTTGGGTTATAGCAATCAGCCCCAGCATTTT	CSARTGLGYSNQPQHF
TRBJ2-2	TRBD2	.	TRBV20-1	TGCAGTGCTAGGCTCTCGGGGGGTACCGGGGAGCTGTTTTTT	CSARLSGGTGELFF
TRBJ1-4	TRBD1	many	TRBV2	TGTGCCAGCAGCGCGGACAGGGACGACACTAATGAAAAACTGTTTTTT	CASSADRDDTNEKLFF
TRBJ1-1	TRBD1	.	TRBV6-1	TGTGCCAGCAGTCCTCACCCGACAGGGGGGACTGAAGCTTTCTTT	CASSPHPTGGTEAFF
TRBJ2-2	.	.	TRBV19	TGTGCCAGTAAGGACGGGAGCACCGGGGAGCTGTTTTTT	CASKDGSTGELFF
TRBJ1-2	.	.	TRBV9	TGTGCCAGCAGCGTAGTCAGGGTGGAGGGCTACACCTTC	CASSVVRVEGYTF
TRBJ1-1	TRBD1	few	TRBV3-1	TGTGCCAGCAGCCCGACAGGGGGCGCGTCTGAAGCTTTCTTT	CASSPTGGASEAFF
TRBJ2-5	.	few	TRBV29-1	TGCAGCGTAGCTTGGGGGGGGGCCCAACTCCCGGAAAAAGAAGAGACCCAGTACTTC	CSVAWGGAQLPEKEETQYF
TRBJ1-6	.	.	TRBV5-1	TGCGCCAGCAGCATAGGGGAGTCCGGTTCACCCCTCCACTTT	CASSIGESGSPLHF
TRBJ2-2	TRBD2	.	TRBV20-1	TGCAGTGCTAGAGATAGCGGGAGGGTGAACACCGGGGAGCTGTTTTTT	CSARDSGRVNTGELFF
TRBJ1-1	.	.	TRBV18	TGTGCCAGCTCACCAAGCCCGGACATGGTCTTTGGGGCTTTCTTT	CASSPSPDMVFGAFF
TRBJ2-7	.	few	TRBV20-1	TGCAGTGCTGAAGGGGAGATGGGTAACGAGCAGTACTTC	CSAEGEMGNEQYF
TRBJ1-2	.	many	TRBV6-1	TGTGCCAGCAGTGCTCAACAAGGCACGGGCTATGGCTACACCTTC	CASSAQQGTGYGYTF
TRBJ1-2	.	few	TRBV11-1	TGTGCCAGCAGCCGAGGGTTGACGAACTATGGCTACACCTTC	CASSRGLTNYGYTF
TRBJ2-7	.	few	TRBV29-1	TGCAGCGTTGTGGAGGGGGTATACGAGCAGTACTTC	CSVVEGVYEQYF
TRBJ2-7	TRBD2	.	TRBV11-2	TGTGCCAGCAGCTTAGGGGCTAGCGGTCCCTACGAGCAGTACTTC	CASSLGASGPYEQYF
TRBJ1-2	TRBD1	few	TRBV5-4	TGTGCCAGCAGCCCCAAAGCAGGGGGCTGGGGCTACACCTTC	CASSPKAGGWGYTF
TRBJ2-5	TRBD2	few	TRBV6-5	TGTGCCAGCAGTTACCCCGGAATAGCGGGAGGGCCGGATTGGGAGACCCAGTACTTC	CASSYPGIAGGPDWETQYF
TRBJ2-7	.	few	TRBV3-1	TGTGCCAGCAGATTAGCCCACGAGCAGTACTTC	CASRLAHEQYF
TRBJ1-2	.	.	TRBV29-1	TGCAGCGTTGAAGAGGGGGGACTGAACTATGGCTACACCTTC	CSVEEGGLNYGYTF
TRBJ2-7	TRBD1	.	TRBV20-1	TGCAGTGCCAGGATTCGGGACAGCACCTACGAGCAGTACTTC	CSARIRDSTYEQYF